A selection of T cell receptor beta chains follows, all from one sample in a study of OX40 agonist ivuxolimab in advanced cancers. Only in-frame clones appear in the TCRdb table, and some are missing; sequencing was by immunoSEQ multiplex PCR. Of 65,000 to 70,000 clones listed, roughly 80% were seen once; the top ten hold 11%. This specimen was CD4+ or CD8+ T cells sorted from blood, taken in a trial of the OX40 agonist ivuxolimab. The receptors were sampled from an adult with an advanced solid tumor such as melanoma, head and neck, liver or kidney cancer. The CDR3 runs from the conserved cysteine through the conserved F or W. The D gene is left open where the match is weak. Clone size is shown for a subset of rows, as once, few, many or a class of expanded clone.

v_call	j_call	cdr3_length	d_call	clone_size	cdr3_aa	cdr3_nt
TRBV28	TRBJ2-3	15	TRBD2	NA	CASRKSGVSTDTQYF	TGTGCCAGCAGGAAAAGCGGGGTGAGCACAGATACGCAGTATTTT
TRBV7-9	TRBJ2-1	16	TRBD1	NA	CASSATGTATYNEQFF	TGTGCCAGCAGCGCGACCGGGACAGCAACCTACAATGAGCAGTTCTTC
TRBV5-1	TRBJ2-5	15	TRBD2	NA	CASSFLAGAGETQYF	TGCGCCAGCAGCTTCCTAGCGGGGGCCGGGGAGACCCAGTACTTC
TRBV7-9	TRBJ2-1	12	NA	NA	CASSAHDNEQFF	TGTGCCAGCAGCGCACACGACAATGAGCAGTTCTTC
TRBV6-6	TRBJ2-5	15	TRBD2	NA	CASSYSETSSETQYF	TGTGCCAGCAGTTACTCGGAGACTAGCTCGGAGACCCAGTACTTC
TRBV6-1	TRBJ2-1	16	TRBD2	few	CASSERASGAYNEQFF	TGTGCCAGCAGTGAAAGGGCTAGCGGTGCCTACAATGAGCAGTTCTTC
TRBV5-1	TRBJ2-4	15	TRBD1	NA	CASSLAGTGPRGQYF	TGCGCCAGCAGCTTGGCTGGGACAGGGCCCAGGGGTCAGTACTTC
TRBV6-1	TRBJ1-3	14	TRBD1	NA	CASSDWTGGNTIYF	TGTGCCAGCAGTGACTGGACAGGTGGAAACACCATATATTTT
TRBV2	TRBJ1-4	12	NA	NA	CASLTDPEKLFF	TGTGCCAGCCTGACAGACCCTGAAAAACTGTTTTTT
TRBV19	TRBJ2-1	16	TRBD2	NA	CASSVSSGGSYNEQFF	TGTGCCAGTAGTGTCTCTAGCGGGGGCTCCTACAATGAGCAGTTCTTC
TRBV19	TRBJ2-1	15	TRBD1	NA	CASTSGGQGRDEQFF	TGTGCCAGTACCTCTGGGGGACAGGGGAGGGATGAGCAGTTCTTC
TRBV6-6	TRBJ2-5	10	TRBD2	NA	CASRRTSPYF	TGTGCCAGCAGGCGGACTAGCCCGTACTTC
TRBV9	TRBJ2-7	9	NA	NA	CASSVPGRF	TGTGCCAGCAGCGTGCCGGGACGGTTC
TRBV6-5	TRBJ1-2	14	TRBD1	NA	CASSRQGANYGYTF	TGTGCCAGCAGTAGACAGGGAGCTAACTATGGCTACACCTTC
TRBV5-4	TRBJ2-7	14	NA	NA	CASSLPGGTYEQYF	TGTGCCAGCAGCTTGCCCGGGGGAACCTACGAGCAGTACTTC
TRBV6-4	TRBJ2-3	15	TRBD2	NA	CASRLGGADTDTQYF	TGTGCCAGCAGGCTCGGGGGGGCCGACACAGATACGCAGTATTTT
TRBV12-5	TRBJ2-3	15	TRBD2	NA	CASGPMTSRSDTQYF	TGTGCTAGTGGTCCAATGACTAGCCGGTCAGATACGCAGTATTTT
TRBV6-1	TRBJ1-4	14	NA	NA	CASSPGLQGEKLFF	TGTGCCAGCAGCCCGGGCCTACAGGGTGAAAAACTGTTTTTT
TRBV5-6	TRBJ2-1	16	TRBD2	NA	CASSVGLAGRYNEQFF	TGTGCCAGCAGCGTGGGACTAGCGGGGCGATACAATGAGCAGTTCTTC
TRBV18	TRBJ1-4	13	NA	NA	CASSPDAGLKLFF	TGTGCCAGCTCACCGGATGCGGGGTTGAAACTGTTTTTT
TRBV9	TRBJ2-3	14	NA	NA	CASSVRNGGDTQYF	TGTGCCAGCAGCGTACGCAACGGAGGAGATACGCAGTATTTT
TRBV11-1	TRBJ2-1	15	NA	NA	CASSLSPTGNNEQFF	TGTGCCAGCAGCTTATCCCCGACAGGCAACAATGAGCAGTTCTTC
TRBV6-1	TRBJ2-2	18	NA	once	CASSERWTGWGITGELFF	TGTGCCAGCAGTGAACGGTGGACGGGCTGGGGAATCACCGGGGAGCTGTTTTTT
TRBV19	TRBJ2-3	15	TRBD1	NA	CASSPGQGSTDTQYF	TGTGCCAGTAGTCCCGGACAGGGAAGCACAGATACGCAGTATTTT
TRBV6-6	TRBJ2-5	11	NA	NA	CASSYGETQYF	TGTGCCAGCAGTTACGGAGAGACCCAGTACTTC
TRBV2	TRBJ2-1	15	TRBD2	NA	CASRTSDGPGGEQFF	TGTGCCAGCAGGACTAGCGACGGACCCGGAGGTGAGCAGTTCTTC
TRBV20-1	TRBJ2-7	11	NA	NA	CSADHTNGQYF	TGCAGTGCTGACCATACCAACGGGCAGTACTTC
TRBV6-5	TRBJ2-1	13	TRBD2	once	CASSSLAGDEQFF	TGTGCCAGCAGCTCACTAGCGGGAGACGAGCAGTTCTTC
TRBV10-3	TRBJ2-7	13	NA	NA	CAVGPTGNYEQYF	TGTGCCGTCGGGCCAACGGGCAACTACGAGCAGTACTTC
TRBV7-2	TRBJ2-3	14	NA	NA	CASNLAGWADTQYF	TGTGCCAGCAACCTGGCAGGGTGGGCAGATACGCAGTATTTT
TRBV7-2	TRBJ2-4	15	TRBD2	NA	CASSLLAGSKNIQYF	TGTGCCAGCAGCTTACTAGCGGGGTCCAAAAACATTCAGTACTTC
TRBV5-4	TRBJ2-3	14	TRBD1	NA	CASSLGQGFDTQYF	TGTGCCAGCAGCTTGGGACAGGGGTTTGATACGCAGTATTTT
TRBV27	TRBJ1-1	15	NA	NA	CASSPHSRKNTEAFF	TGTGCCAGCAGTCCCCATAGCAGGAAGAACACTGAAGCTTTCTTT
TRBV2	TRBJ1-5	12	NA	NA	CASNRQNQPQHF	TGTGCCAGCAACAGGCAAAATCAGCCCCAGCATTTT
TRBV4-3	TRBJ2-2	17	TRBD2	few	CASSQDRASGNTGELFF	TGCGCCAGCAGCCAAGATCGGGCTAGCGGGAACACCGGGGAGCTGTTTTTT
TRBV6-4	TRBJ2-2	18	TRBD2	NA	CASSVPGSGGRNTGELFF	TGTGCCAGCAGTGTGCCGGGGAGCGGGGGCCGAAACACCGGGGAGCTGTTTTTT
TRBV18	TRBJ2-4	16	NA	NA	CASSPSSSPGSGIQYF	TGTGCCAGCTCACCGAGTAGCTCCCCGGGCAGTGGCATTCAGTACTTC
TRBV18	TRBJ1-5	13	NA	NA	CASSPGFNQPQHF	TGTGCCAGCTCACCAGGGTTCAATCAGCCCCAGCATTTT
TRBV5-1	TRBJ2-1	15	TRBD1	few	CASRPTGGVYNEQFF	TGCGCCAGCCGACCAACAGGGGGCGTCTACAATGAGCAGTTCTTC
TRBV7-8	TRBJ2-3	12	NA	NA	CASSPSTDTQYF	TGTGCCAGCAGCCCGAGCACAGATACGCAGTATTTT
TRBV7-9	TRBJ2-1	15	TRBD2	NA	CASSLAGTRDREQFF	TGTGCCAGCAGCTTAGCTGGGACTAGGGACCGAGAGCAGTTCTTC
TRBV2	TRBJ2-5	15	NA	NA	CASSGLTRTAETQYF	TGTGCCAGCAGTGGATTGACCAGGACGGCAGAGACCCAGTACTTC
TRBV30	TRBJ2-7	15	NA	NA	CAWSTGGTSSYEQYF	TGTGCCTGGAGTACCGGCGGGACCTCTTCCTACGAGCAGTACTTC
TRBV11-2	TRBJ1-1	14	NA	NA	CASSPGPMNTEAFF	TGTGCCAGCAGCCCAGGACCCATGAACACTGAAGCTTTCTTT
TRBV19	TRBJ1-2	12	NA	NA	CASSMANYGYTF	TGTGCCAGTAGTATGGCGAACTATGGCTACACCTTC
TRBV4-2	TRBJ2-6	19	NA	NA	CASSPKIGGINSGANVLTF	TGTGCCAGCAGCCCCAAGATCGGGGGTATTAACTCTGGGGCCAACGTCCTGACTTTC
TRBV7-8	TRBJ2-5	13	NA	NA	CASSLVDRETQYF	TGTGCCAGCAGCTTGGTGGACCGAGAGACCCAGTACTTC
TRBV6-1	TRBJ1-5	12	NA	NA	CAGRGANQPQHF	TGTGCCGGAAGGGGGGCCAATCAGCCCCAGCATTTT
TRBV6-6	TRBJ2-5	13	TRBD1	NA	CASSPGGRETQYF	TGTGCCAGCAGCCCAGGGGGCCGGGAGACCCAGTACTTC
TRBV10-3	TRBJ2-3	14	NA	NA	CAISESRGTDTQYF	TGTGCCATCAGTGAGTCTCGGGGCACAGATACGCAGTATTTT
TRBV4-2	TRBJ2-5	19	TRBD1	NA	CASSQDSWGAQGARETQYF	TGTGCCAGCAGCCAAGATTCTTGGGGCGCTCAGGGGGCGCGAGAGACCCAGTACTTC
TRBV2	TRBJ1-3	14	NA	NA	CASRDDGSGNTIYF	TGTGCCAGCAGGGACGACGGGTCTGGAAACACCATATATTTT
TRBV5-3	TRBJ2-3	15	NA	NA	CARSFQPLRTDTQYF	TGTGCCAGAAGCTTCCAGCCACTACGCACAGATACGCAGTATTTT
TRBV10-3	TRBJ1-4	15	TRBD1	NA	CAISESDRGLEKLFF	TGTGCCATCAGTGAGTCGGACAGGGGGCTTGAAAAACTGTTTTTT
TRBV7-2	TRBJ2-5	13	NA	NA	CASSLVRQETQYF	TGTGCCAGCAGCTTAGTCAGACAAGAGACCCAGTACTTC